Following are 22 T cell receptor beta chains from one sample sequenced in a study of post-analysis software for immune sequencing data. Findings of the study overall: Patients used roughly five TRBV segments, including TRBV5-6, TRBV5-1 and TRBV20-1, more often than controls.

Unique-molecular-identifier-tagged TCR beta cDNA libraries were used. In TCRdb, the PCR reads were re-called with MiXCR into one record per CDR3 protein. This table has roughly 870,000 distinct CDR3 sequences, 53% appearing once. The antigens these receptors bind are not known. Input material: blood. These receptors were collected from a girl aged 5 to 17 with multiple sclerosis.

The J gene is TRBJ2-7, the V gene TRBV6-5; D tentatively reads TRBD1 or TRBD2 (5 bases each). Trimming stripped 0 bases from V and 3 bases from J, with 12 bases between. Germline lookup yields CDR1 MNHEY and CDR2 SVGAGI. This CDR3 has 15 amino acids. The CDR3 region is CASSYSGRTFYEQYF. The CDR3 DNA sequence: TGTGCCAGCAGTTACTCGGGACGGACCTTCTACGAGCAGTACTTC.

The chain is built from TRBV29-1 and TRBJ2-5; D remains ambiguous. V was shortened by 6 bases and J by 1 base, with 9 bases between the two germline ends. There are 12 residues in the CDR3. Germline V lookup: CDR1 SQVTM, CDR2 ANQGSEA. CDR3 sequence: CSVVRIQETQYF. For the CDR3, the DNA is TGCAGCGTCGTCCGAATCCAAGAGACCCAGTACTTC.

The J gene is TRBJ1-4, the V gene TRBV4-1, with D possibly matching TRBD1 (5 bases). This CDR3 contains 16 residues. V was pared by 2 bases and J by 3 bases, with 13 bases between. Germline assignment: CDR1 MGHRA and CDR2 YSYEKL. The CDR3, as DNA: TGCGCCAGCAGCCAATGGGGGTCGACACCTAATGAAAAACTGTTTTTT. This codes for CASSQWGSTPNEKLFF.

The chain couples TRBV12-3 or TRBV12-4 to TRBJ2-4; 8 positions match TRBD2. Matching the DNA end better, TRBJ2-7 makes the J call doubtful. This CDR3 is built from 17 residues. As DNA, the CDR3 is TGTGCCAGCAGTTCAAGAGCGGGAGTACGAGGTAACTACGAGCAGTACTTC. This translates into CASSSRAGVRGNYEQYF.

The V call is TRBV2, the J call TRBJ1-2; D gene ambiguous. CDR1 and CDR2 (germline): SNHLY, FYNNEI. The ends were cut back, 0 bases at V and 7 bases at J, with 15 bases in the middle. CDR3 length: 15 amino acids. In DNA, the CDR3 is TGTGCCAGCAGTGAAGCCTCAGTTAGCGGTGTTGGCTACACCTTC. This encodes CASSEASVSGVGYTF.

The chain employs TRBV7-2 and TRBJ2-1; 8 bases align to TRBD2. CDR3 size: 15 residues. The V segment lost 3 bases and the J segment 7 bases; nucleotides outside the gene matches: 8. The V gene's germline CDR1 is SGHTA and CDR2 FQGNSA. CDR3 amino acids: CASSFPGTRVNEQFF. The DNA of the CDR3 is TGTGCCAGCAGCTTTCCCGGGACTAGGGTAAATGAGCAGTTCTTC.

The chain joins TRBV5-1 to TRBJ2-5; D is possibly TRBD1 (5 bases). From germline, CDR1 is SGHRS and CDR2 YFSETQ. V lost 3 bases and J lost 5, with 20 bases in between. This CDR3 spans 16 amino acids. CDR3: CASSSAAKTGSETQYF. The CDR3 DNA reads as TGCGCCAGCAGCTCCGCGGCCAAAACAGGTTCCGAGACCCAGTACTTC.

This clonotype has only a few counts. The chain employs TRBV30 and TRBJ2-7, with D uncertain. This CDR3 spans 11 amino acids. CDR1 GTSNPN and CDR2 SVGIG come from the germline V gene (reference sequence). The V end lost 6 bases, the J end lost 5 bases, and 11 bases lay between the germline ends. CDR3 loop: CACRTGDEQYF. In nucleotides, the CDR3 is TGTGCCTGTAGGACGGGTGACGAGCAGTACTTC. The complete variable domain, with remaining parts taken from reference TRBV30 and TRBJ2-7, reads SQTIHQWPATLVQPVGSPLSLECTVEGTSNPNLYWYRQAAGRGLQLLFYSVGIGQISSEVPQNLSASRPQDRQFILSSKKLLLSDSGFYLCACRTGDEQYFGPGTRLTVT.

V is TRBV5-8 and J is TRBJ2-7; 9 bases agree with TRBD1. The CDR3 runs 13 residues. Germline V gene lookup returns CDR1 SGHTS and CDR2 YDEGEE. The CDR3 reads CATHYRGQYEQYF. The CDR3 DNA reads TGTGCTACTCATTACAGGGGGCAATACGAGCAGTACTTC.

This clonotype has only a few counts. The chain uses TRBV19 and TRBJ2-7; D is unclear. V was shortened by 1 base and J by 2 bases, with 12 bases between the two germline ends. This CDR3 is 15 amino acids long. In germline, CDR1 is LNHDA, CDR2 SQIVND (reference sequence). The CDR3 nucleotides read TGTGCCAGTAGTATAGCCTTGGGGTATACCTACGAGCAGTACTTC. Translated: CASSIALGYTYEQYF.

V usage is TRBV29-1 and J usage is TRBJ1-2; D is possibly TRBD1 (5 bases). The CDR3 is 13 amino acids. V was trimmed by 0 bases and J by 7 bases, leaving 12 bases between them. Germline CDR1 reads SQVTM; CDR2 reads ANQGSEA. CDR3 DNA sequence: TGCAGCGTTGAAGATGTCAGGGATGGTGGCTACACCTTC. Amino acid sequence: CSVEDVRDGGYTF. The entire variable domain, with the rest obtained from reference TRBV29-1 and TRBJ1-2, is as follows: SAVISQKPSRDICQRGTSLTIQCQVDSQVTMMFWYRQQPGQSLTLIATANQGSEATYESGFVIDKFPISRPNLTFSTLTVSNMSPEDSSIYLCSVEDVRDGGYTFGSGTRLTVV.

This rearrangement joins TRBV5-1 to TRBJ1-5; TRBD1 might be the D (5 bases). Germline lookup yields CDR1 SGHRS and CDR2 YFSETQ. The CDR3 loop spans 16 amino acids. Trimming removed 3 bases at V and 0 bases at J, with 13 bases between. CDR3 nucleotide sequence: TGCGCCAGCAGCTGGGGGGGAATAGATAGCAATCAGCCCCAGCATTTT. Translation: CASSWGGIDSNQPQHF.

The rearrangement links TRBV6-5 to TRBJ2-1; the D gene is possibly TRBD2 (6 bases). CDR1 is MNHEY, CDR2 SVGAGI, per germline. Trimming left V 2 bases short and J 8 bases short, with 19 bases between. This CDR3 is built from 16 residues. For the CDR3, the DNA is TGTGCCAGCAGTTACGGTTGGGACTTTCTGGTGGATGAGCAGTTCTTC. Its translation: CASSYGWDFLVDEQFF.

This rearrangement joins TRBV20-1 to TRBJ2-5; possibly TRBD2 for D (6 bases). Trimming pared 0 bases from V and 0 bases from J, leaving 14 bases between. CDR1 is DFQATT and CDR2 is SNEGSKA in the germline V gene (reference sequence). The CDR3 totals 16 residues. The DNA of the CDR3 is TGCAGTGCTAGAGATAGTGTAGCGGTGTACCAAGAGACCCAGTACTTC. This gives the protein CSARDSVAVYQETQYF.

V and J are TRBV29-1 and TRBJ1-1; no clear D. The CDR3 is made up of 11 amino acids. CDR1 and CDR2 (germline): SQVTM, ANQGSEA. Trimming took off 7 bases at V and 1 base at J, with 7 bases between the two ends. The CDR3 DNA reads TGCAGCGGCTCAGCGAACACTGAAGCTTTCTTT. Protein sequence: CSGSANTEAFF. The whole variable domain, remainder taken from reference TRBV29-1 and TRBJ1-1, is SAVISQKPSRDICQRGTSLTIQCQVDSQVTMMFWYRQQPGQSLTLIATANQGSEATYESGFVIDKFPISRPNLTFSTLTVSNMSPEDSSIYLCSGSANTEAFFGQGTRLTVV.

The gene calls are TRBV20-1 and TRBJ2-4, with 8 nucleotides matching TRBD2. CDR3 length: 13 amino acids. The ends lost 4 bases at V and 13 bases at J; junction bases unmatched: 12. CDR1 DFQATT and CDR2 SNEGSKA come from the germline V gene (reference sequence). The CDR3 coding sequence is TGCAGTGCTACCTTAGGGACTAGGGGTGAGCAGTACTTC. As protein: CSATLGTRGEQYF.

This clonotype was detected only once. The V gene is TRBV10-3, the J gene TRBJ2-7; tentative D call: TRBD2 (7 bases). From germline, CDR1 is ENHRY and CDR2 SYGVKD. The V and J ends lost 0 bases and 0 bases respectively, with 15 bases between them. CDR3 length: 17 amino acids. The CDR3 loop reads CAISESSRGAFSYEQYF. As DNA, the CDR3 is TGTGCCATCAGTGAGTCGAGCCGGGGGGCTTTCTCCTACGAGCAGTACTTC.

This clonotype showed up just a few times. The rearrangement uses TRBV5-1 and TRBJ2-7; unclear D gene. The CDR3 is 12 amino acids. Germline V gene data show CDR1 as SGHRS and CDR2 as YFSETQ. With 1 base removed from V and 8 bases from J, the gap between germline ends came to 10 bases. Here the CDR3 reads CASSLIGDKQYF. CDR3 nucleotide sequence: TGCGCCAGCAGCTTGATAGGTGACAAGCAGTACTTC.

This CDR3 reads CASKPGLAGGYEQFF. CDR3 nucleotide sequence: TGTGCCAGCAAGCCGGGACTAGCGGGGGGGTATGAGCAGTTCTTC. The genes are TRBV2 and TRBJ2-1; 16 bases line up with TRBD2. This CDR3 has 15 amino acids. Trimming at V came to 7 bases and at J to 8 bases, leaving 5 bases not matched to a gene. CDR1 is SNHLY, CDR2 FYNNEI, per germline.

The CDR3 is CASSRAFSGTGKLQETQYF. The CDR3 DNA reads as TGTGCCAGCAGCCGTGCATTCTCCGGGACAGGGAAGTTACAAGAGACCCAGTACTTC. This chain connects TRBV7-9 to TRBJ2-5, with TRBD1 matching over 9 bases. V lost 5 bases to trimming and J lost 2 bases; unmatched junction nucleotides: 18. Germline V lookup: CDR1 SEHNR, CDR2 FQNEAQ (reference sequence). This CDR3 is built from 19 residues.

This chain uses TRBV21-1 with TRBJ2-4; TRBD1 is taken as the D call from the table, unchecked against the DNA. The end of the DNA fits TRBJ2-7 better, so the J call may be wrong. TRBV21-1 is deemed a pseudogene. The CDR3 covers 12 residues. In nucleotides, the CDR3 is TGTGCCAGGCACCTGTGGGTCGACGAGCAGTACTTC. Translated, it gives CARHLWVDEQYF.

This rearrangement joins TRBV10-3 to TRBJ2-7; unclear D gene. Trimming took off 4 bases at V and 2 bases at J, with 12 bases between the two ends. The CDR3 is 14 residues long. CDR1 is ENHRY and CDR2 is SYGVKD in the germline V gene. The CDR3 here is CAISGETFTYEQYF. The CDR3 region has the DNA TGTGCCATCAGTGGAGAGACTTTTACCTACGAGCAGTACTTC.